Included here is one TCR beta chain sequence, with context. No antigen is known for it. This record belongs to a study of graft-versus-host responses after intestinal transplantation. Study-wide background: Grafts were multivisceral, liver-intestinal, or isolated intestinal. Every one of the recipients received anti-thymocyte globulin induction and afterwards took tacrolimus and steroids for around 3 years. Points from the study as a whole: Individuals who had graft-donor T cell macrochimerism had allografts that showed high graft-versus-host to host-versus-graft clonal ratios. Recipient marrow held GvH clones, some first seen in ileum or blood.

Using immunoSEQ multiplex PCR, the repertoire was profiled, and TCRdb retains in-frame clones only, with some absent. The sample lists some 110,000 clones, about 92% occurring once. The CDR3 runs 16 residues. Trimming took off 5 bases at V and 0 bases at J, with 17 bases between the two ends. CDR1 and CDR2 from the germline V gene are MDHEN and SYDVKM. Sequencing used unstimulated CD8+ T cells sorted from spleen or lymph node cells, obtained before transplant. The sequence came from a human donor who was the organ donor for an intestinal transplant. The chain couples TRBV28 to TRBJ2-7; unclear D gene. CDR3 in DNA: TGTGCCAGCAGTAACCGTGTGGGCACCGTCTCCTACGAGCAGTACTTC. This encodes CASSNRVGTVSYEQYF.